This T cell receptor beta chain was captured in a study of vaccination and CD4 T cells after COVID-19 (dated by TCRdb to 2021 to 2024). A note on the overall study: Convalescent patients had a positive SARS-CoV-2 result on nasal swab PCR, and of these patients, several had mild disease and one had severe disease. In the convalescent cohort there were six males and four females, among whom were two Hispanic individuals, seven Caucasians, two Asians and one multiracial person. Two doses of either the Pfizer-BioNTech BNT162b2 vaccine (n=8) or the Moderna mRNA-1273 vaccine (n=2) were administered to participants. Post-COVID blood samples from convalescent patients were collected a median of roughly 100 days after diagnosis, with a range of roughly 30 to 170 days. Post-vaccine blood samples were taken a median of about 70 days after the second vaccine dose, with a range of roughly 13 to 250 days. A few convalescent patients were sampled both early after vaccination (day 14) and late after vaccination (days 161 to 241). In roughly 11 COVID-19 convalescent patients and several infection-naive healthy vaccine recipients, the spike-specific CD4+ TCR repertoire before mRNA vaccination was compared with the repertoire after mRNA vaccination.

The time point label for this specimen denotes: late sampling 161 to 241 days after vaccination in a few convalescent patients. The convalescent patients' positive SARS-CoV-2 PCR tests fell between March and December 2020, which was before the Alpha, Beta and Delta variants emerged in the United States. Ficoll-Paque Plus gradient centrifugation was used to isolate PBMCs from whole blood, and the isolated PBMCs were then either used fresh or cryopreserved at -140C. Library preparation was by PCR. TCRdb lists the instrument as Illumina iSeq 100. Under the source paper's analysis protocol: Non-productive sequences were removed, and CDR3s not starting with C, not ending with F or W, or shorter than 7 amino acids were discarded. Levenshtein distances (stringdist) and unrooted phylogenetic trees (ape) in R version 3.6.1 were used to assess CDR3 homology. Using fastp trimming at Q25 and MiXCR clonotype assembly, TCRdb reanalyzed the public sequencing data and kept in-frame beta chains. Each entry merges the rows of one CDR3 protein and shows their most common DNA and genes. The authors' filters were not applied to this entry. This sample comprises 30,000 to 40,000 distinct CDR3 sequences, 35% to 40% of them detected only once. The ten largest clonotypes hold 5.8% of the sample.

What the work shows at the level of the full study, not this receptor alone: Of the vaccine-specific clones found in convalescent patients, nearly all (304 of 307) were mono-reactive for SARS-CoV-2 spike instead of being cross-reactive with common cold coronaviruses. Relatively few convalescent patients were included in the study, and early timepoints after natural infection were not analyzed. Although the median number of SARS-CoV-2-reactive clonotypes went up from roughly 19 after infection to about 38 after vaccination, the increase was not significant. Among convalescent patients, a median approximately 88% of the SARS-CoV-2-reactive clones seen after vaccination appeared only after vaccination, which suggests priming specific to the vaccine.

This clonotype was seen once. Its target antigen remains unknown. No clone much larger than this one lies a single base away; base qualities are absent. Just one read gives weak support. Per the germline V gene (reference sequence), DFQATT is the CDR1 and SNEGSKA is the CDR2. The CDR3 goes from the cysteine to the phenylalanine over 16 residues. The only DNA kept is the CDR3, 48 bases in frame from the first base. V loses 0 bases at its end and J loses 3 bases; junction bases beyond the gene matches: 10. This TCR was recovered from a human donor who had recovered from COVID-19. The source material was CD4+ T cells from blood, sampled about 7 months after SARS-CoV-2 vaccination. In this chain, TRBV20-1 is recombined with TRBJ2-5; the junction holds 7 bases that match TRBD1. The encoded CDR3 is CSARDLQTGFEETQYF. The bases read TGCAGTGCTAGAGATCTCCAGACAGGGTTCGAAGAGACCCAGTACTTC.